This paragraph covers one T cell receptor beta chain sequence. Its antigen is not identified. This entry is derived from a study of T cell responses to AZD1222 COVID-19 vaccine. Study-level points and caveats: An increase in Spike-specific TCR breadth and depth was observed after two AZD1222 doses.

CDR1 and CDR2 (germline): GTSNPN, SVGIG (reference sequence). CDR3 length equals 15 residues. The V and J ends lost 4 bases and 2 bases respectively, with 17 bases between them. Repertoires were generated with immunoSEQ multiplex PCR, while TCRdb's copy carries only in-frame clones and drops some. The table records 110,000 to 150,000 clones, around 87% of them present only once. The receptor comes from an adult in good health. The sequencing here drew on peripheral blood, taken on day 0 of AZD1222 vaccination. V usage is TRBV30 and J usage is TRBJ1-2; D is perhaps TRBD1 (5 bases). CDR3 in DNA: TGTGCCTGGATTTTCGGGGACGGGATGAACTATGGCTACACCTTC. Its translation is CAWIFGDGMNYGYTF.